Below, 22 T cell receptor beta chains from the same sample are listed, as sequenced in a study of cytomegalovirus exposure and HLA in healthy donors. Use of 60 Vbeta and 13 Jbeta primers characterized the PCR. Assay used: immunoSEQ multiplex PCR; TCRdb lists only in-frame clones, some missing. The sample lists about 160,000 clones, 80% to 85% seen once, with roughly 4.3% in the top ten. Sequencing was done on a sample of PBMCs. Receptors originate from a man in his fifties in good health and CMV-seropositive.

This rearrangement joins TRBV19 to TRBJ1-3; 7 bases align to TRBD1. This CDR3 contains 16 residues. The trim removed 5 bases at V and 0 bases at J, leaving 7 bases unmatched. Germline lookup yields CDR1 LNHDA and CDR2 SQIVND (reference sequence). DNA for the CDR3: TGTGCCAGTAGTGGACATGGGACAGCCTCTGGAAACACCATATATTTT. Protein product: CASSGHGTASGNTIYF.

This chain uses TRBV2 with TRBJ2-4; possibly TRBD1 for D (6 bases). Germline V CDR1 and CDR2: SNHLY, FYNNEI. The length of the CDR3 is 13 residues. Trimming took off 4 bases at V and 5 bases at J, with 9 bases between the two ends. For the CDR3, the DNA is TGTGCCAGCAGTGGACAGGCTGAAAACATTCAGTACTTC. It is translated as CASSGQAENIQYF.

This clone was observed a single time. The chain combines TRBV6-1 with TRBJ1-1; D not resolved. CDR3 length: 13 residues. Trimming left V 2 bases short and J 1 base short, with 5 bases between. Germline V gene lookup returns CDR1 MNHNS and CDR2 SASEGT. The CDR3 reads CASSEWANTEAFF. CDR3 sequence (DNA): TGTGCCAGCAGTGAATGGGCGAACACTGAAGCTTTCTTT.

V is TRBV5-1 and J is TRBJ2-3; TRBD1 matches 9 bases. The CDR3 consists of 21 residues. CDR1 SGHRS and CDR2 YFSETQ come from the germline V gene. V lost 4 bases and J lost 0; bases outside the gene matches: 21. CDR3 protein: CASSLRPDRGSSGYSTDTQYF. CDR3 sequence (DNA): TGCGCCAGCAGCCTCCGGCCGGACAGGGGATCTAGCGGATATAGCACAGATACGCAGTATTTT.

The V and J genes are TRBV7-7 and TRBJ2-3; maybe TRBD2 (6 bases). The CDR3 sequence is 14 residues long. Per germline, CDR1 SSHAT and CDR2 FNYEAQ (reference sequence). The V end lost 5 bases, the J end lost 4 bases, and 13 bases lay between the germline ends. CDR3 residues: CASSGGLSADTQYF. Written as DNA, the CDR3 is TGTGCCAGCAGCGGGGGGTTATCGGCAGATACGCAGTATTTT. The variable domain in full, completed from reference TRBV7-7 and TRBJ2-3, reads GAGVSQSPRYKVTKRGQDVTLRCDPISSHATLYWYQQALGQGPEFLTYFNYEAQPDKSGLPSDRFSAERPEGSISTLTIQRTEQRDSAMYRCASSGGLSADTQYFGPGTRLTVL.

As concerns this clone: One end of the junction does not line up with germline, which may come from a read error. CDR3 DNA: TGCGCCAGCAACGAGGGTTCGACCTACGAGCAGTATTTC. Encoded protein: CASNEGSTYEQYF. The chain links TRBV5-1 to TRBJ2-7, with a possible D match to TRBD2 (5 bases). Per germline, CDR1 SGHRS and CDR2 YFSETQ. The CDR3 contains 13 residues.

The chain couples TRBV11-2 to TRBJ1-2; 7 bases map to TRBD1. Germline V lookup: CDR1 SGHAT, CDR2 FQNNGV. The CDR3 covers 14 residues. Trimming cost V 1 base and J 4 bases; bases outside gene matches: 3. As DNA, the CDR3 is TGTGCCAGCAGCTTAGGGGCAGGGGGCTATGGCTACACCTTC. Its protein product is CASSLGAGGYGYTF.

The chain combines TRBV5-4 with TRBJ1-6; TRBD1 matches at 9 bases. Unmatched junction bases numbered 10, after V lost 3 bases and J lost 6 bases. The germline gives CDR1 SGHNT, CDR2 YYREEE (reference sequence). This CDR3 has 17 amino acids. CDR3 in DNA: TGTGCCAGCAGCTGGGACAGGGTTGGGGATGGTAATTCACCCCTCCACTTT. The encoded protein is CASSWDRVGDGNSPLHF.

The V and J genes are TRBV4-3 and TRBJ1-1; 9 bases are shared with TRBD1. This CDR3 spans 16 amino acids. Germline V gene sequence: CDR1 LGHNA, CDR2 YSLEER. V was clipped by 3 bases and J by 4 bases; unmatched bases: 9. The CDR3 loop is CASSHATGGVGTEAFF. The CDR3 nucleotides read TGCGCCAGCAGCCACGCCACAGGGGGCGTGGGCACTGAAGCTTTCTTT.

The J gene is TRBJ2-7, the V gene TRBV7-8, with a possible D match to TRBD2 (5 bases). Trimming removed 0 bases at V and 0 bases at J, with 15 bases between. In germline, CDR1 is SGHVS, CDR2 FQNEAQ. The CDR3 is 17 amino acids. CDR3 protein: CASSLARGRPNSYEQYF. The CDR3 bases are TGTGCCAGCAGCTTAGCGCGAGGGCGGCCTAACTCCTACGAGCAGTACTTC. The whole variable domain, filled in from reference TRBV7-8 and TRBJ2-7, reads GAGVSQSPRYKVAKRGQDVALRCDPISGHVSLFWYQQALGQGPEFLTYFQNEAQLDKSGLPSDRFFAERPEGSVSTLKIQRTQQEDSAVYLCASSLARGRPNSYEQYFGPGTRLTVT.

As DNA, the CDR3 is TGTGCCAGCAGCCCTCAGGGGGCTTATTTCTACGAGCAGTACTTC. It translates to CASSPQGAYFYEQYF. The chain employs TRBV5-6 and TRBJ2-7, with 8 bases aligning to TRBD1. The junction had 9 bases not matched to a gene; V was cut back by 4 bases and J by 3 bases. The CDR3 extends over 15 amino acids. CDR1 and CDR2 from the germline V gene are SGHDT and YYEEEE.

The V and J genes are TRBV6-1 and TRBJ2-1; 9 positions agree with TRBD2. The CDR3 covers 15 residues. Per germline, CDR1 MNHNS and CDR2 SASEGT. The trim removed 2 bases at V and 7 bases at J, leaving 6 bases unmatched. The CDR3 DNA reads TGTGCCAGCAGTGAATTTGGCGGGGGGGCAAATGAGCAGTTCTTC. Residues: CASSEFGGGANEQFF.

The CDR3 spells CASSPDPGGLGTDTEAFF. In nucleotides, the CDR3 is TGTGCCAGCAGCCCGGACCCGGGGGGGCTTGGGACTGACACTGAAGCTTTCTTT. The chain has TRBV5-8 and TRBJ1-1, with TRBD1 as a possible D gene (6 bases). The CDR3 sequence is 18 residues long. V was trimmed by 4 bases and J by 3 bases, leaving 25 bases between them. Germline lookup yields CDR1 SGHTS and CDR2 YDEGEE.

This chain uses TRBV5-1 with TRBJ1-2, with a tentative D call TRBD1 (6 bases). The CDR3 sequence is 15 residues long. Germline loops: CDR1 SGHRS, CDR2 YFSETQ. Trimming shortened V by 0 bases and J by 0 bases, and 9 bases separated the two germline ends. CDR3 loop: CASSLGQATNYGYTF. The CDR3 DNA follows: TGCGCCAGCAGCTTGGGACAGGCGACTAACTATGGCTACACCTTC. Using reference TRBV5-1 and TRBJ1-2 for the parts outside the CDR3, the full variable domain is KAGVTQTPRYLIKTRGQQVTLSCSPISGHRSVSWYQQTPGQGLQFLFEYFSETQRNKGNFPGRFSGRQFSNSRSEMNVSTLELGDSALYLCASSLGQATNYGYTFGSGTRLTVV.

The chain combines TRBV11-2 with TRBJ2-2; 7 bases agree with TRBD2. This CDR3 is 15 amino acids long. Germline trimming cut 1 base from V and 7 bases from J; bases unmatched to any gene: 6. CDR1 SGHAT and CDR2 FQNNGV come from the germline V gene. The CDR3, as DNA: TGTGCCAGCAGCTTAGTTTCGGGCGGGGGCGGGGAGCTGTTTTTT. Its protein is CASSLVSGGGGELFF.

The chain uses TRBV19 and TRBJ1-5, with D perhaps matching TRBD1 (6 bases). Trimming stripped 5 bases from V and 4 bases from J, with 18 bases between. Germline loops: CDR1 LNHDA, CDR2 SQIVND (reference sequence). The CDR3 contains 16 residues. CDR3 residues: CASSPRTEEGNQPQHF. For the CDR3, the DNA is TGTGCCAGTAGTCCGCGGACAGAAGAAGGAAATCAGCCCCAGCATTTT.

The chain employs TRBV5-1 and TRBJ1-5; 9 positions agree with TRBD1. There are 14 residues in the CDR3. Trimming removed 4 bases from V and 4 bases from J; junction bases left unmatched: 3. Germline V lookup: CDR1 SGHRS, CDR2 YFSETQ. This chain's CDR3 is CASSAGTGNQPQHF. The CDR3 nucleotides are TGCGCCAGCAGCGCAGGGACAGGGAATCAGCCCCAGCATTTT.

The rearrangement links TRBV7-2 to TRBJ2-7; D might be TRBD1 (5 bases). V lost 3 bases and J 5 bases, leaving 14 bases between the germline ends. This CDR3 contains 14 residues. Per germline, CDR1 SGHTA and CDR2 FQGNSA. The DNA for the CDR3 is TGTGCCAGCAGCTTCACGGACACAGCCCACGAGCAGTACTTC. It specifies CASSFTDTAHEQYF. Full variable domain (remainder filled in from reference TRBV7-2 and TRBJ2-7): GAGVSQSPSNKVTEKGKDVELRCDPISGHTALYWYRQSLGQGLEFLIYFQGNSAPDKSGLPSDRFSAERTGGSVSTLTIQRTQQEDSAVYLCASSFTDTAHEQYFGPGTRLTVT.

The sample holds one count of this clone. The rearrangement links TRBV5-1 to TRBJ2-2; 7 bases are a match to TRBD2. The germline CDR1 and CDR2 sequences are SGHRS and YFSETQ. J was trimmed by 7 bases and V by 0 bases; bases with no gene match: 9. The CDR3 consists of 16 residues. CDR3 DNA: TGCGCCAGCAGCTTGGCGAGACTAGCTTTCGACGGGGAGCTGTTTTTT. It codes for CASSLARLAFDGELFF.

The chain recombines TRBV21-1 with TRBJ1-3; the D call TRBD1 from the table was never checked on the DNA. TRBV21-1 is assigned pseudogene status. CDR3 length equals 22 residues. The CDR3 nucleotides read TGTGCCAGCAGCAACCTCCTAACGACAGGGGGCAGCGATCCTGAGCCTGGAAACACCATATATTTT. Its translation is CASSNLLTTGGSDPEPGNTIYF.

V gene TRBV5-1 combines with J gene TRBJ2-5, with TRBD1 as a possible D gene (7 bases). The ends were cut back, 2 bases at V and 5 bases at J, with 22 bases in the middle. This CDR3 is 17 amino acids long. Germline CDR1 and CDR2: SGHRS and YFSETQ. CDR3 sequence (DNA): TGCGCCAGCAGCTTATCGGCTTCGGCATCAGGGGGGGAGACCCAGTACTTC. This encodes CASSLSASASGGETQYF.

About this clone itself: This same CDR3 is encoded by further DNA sequences in the sample. This rearrangement joins TRBV27 to TRBJ2-7, with 7 bases identical to TRBD2. Germline values: CDR1 MNHEY, CDR2 SMNVEV (reference sequence). The junction had 8 bases not matched to a gene; V was cut back by 7 bases and J by 2 bases. This CDR3 spans 14 amino acids. The CDR3 DNA reads TGTGCCAGCAAAGTAAAGCGGGAAGCCTACGAGCAGTACTTC. This gives the protein CASKVKREAYEQYF.